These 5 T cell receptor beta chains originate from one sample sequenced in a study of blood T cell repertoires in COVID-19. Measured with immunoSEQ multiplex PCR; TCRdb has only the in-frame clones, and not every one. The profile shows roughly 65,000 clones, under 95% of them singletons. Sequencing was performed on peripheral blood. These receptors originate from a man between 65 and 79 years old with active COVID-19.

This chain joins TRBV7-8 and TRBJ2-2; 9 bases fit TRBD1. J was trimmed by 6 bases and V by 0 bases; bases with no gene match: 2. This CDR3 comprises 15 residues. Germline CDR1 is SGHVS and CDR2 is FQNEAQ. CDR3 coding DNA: TGTGCCAGCAGCTTAGCGGGGACAGGGCCCGGGGAGCTGTTTTTT. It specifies CASSLAGTGPGELFF.

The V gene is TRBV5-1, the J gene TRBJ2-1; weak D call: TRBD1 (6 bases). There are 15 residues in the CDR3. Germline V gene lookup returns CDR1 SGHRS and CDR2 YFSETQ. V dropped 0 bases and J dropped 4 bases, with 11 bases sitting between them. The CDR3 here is CASSLDGQGYNEQFF. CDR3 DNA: TGCGCCAGCAGCTTGGACGGGCAGGGGTACAATGAGCAGTTCTTC.

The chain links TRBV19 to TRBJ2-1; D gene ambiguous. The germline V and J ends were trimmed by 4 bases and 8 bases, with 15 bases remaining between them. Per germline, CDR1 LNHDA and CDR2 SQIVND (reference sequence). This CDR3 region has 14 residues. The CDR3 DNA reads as TGTGCCAGTAGTACCCCCGGCAGGCCTCATGAGCAGTTCTTC. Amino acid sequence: CASSTPGRPHEQFF. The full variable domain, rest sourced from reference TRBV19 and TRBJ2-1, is DGGITQSPKYLFRKEGQNVTLSCEQNLNHDAMYWYRQDPGQGLRLIYYSQIVNDFQKGDIAEGYSVSREKKESFPLTVTSAQKNPTAFYLCASSTPGRPHEQFFGPGTRLTVL.

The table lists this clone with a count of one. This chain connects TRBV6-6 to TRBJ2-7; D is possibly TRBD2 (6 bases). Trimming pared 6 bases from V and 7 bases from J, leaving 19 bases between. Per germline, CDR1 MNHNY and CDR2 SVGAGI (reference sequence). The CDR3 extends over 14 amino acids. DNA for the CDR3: TGTGCCAGCAGGGACGCGGGACTGTCCGTAGAGCAGTACGTC. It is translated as CASRDAGLSVEQYV.

CDR3 residues: CASSDNIGGQPQHF. The CDR3 DNA reads TGTGCCAGCAGCGATAACATCGGCGGCCAGCCCCAGCATTTT. The chain employs TRBV9 and TRBJ1-5; D is unclear. The germline CDR1 and CDR2 sequences are SGDLS and YYNGEE. Trimming cost V 3 bases and J 7 bases, with 14 bases left between them. CDR3 size: 14 residues.